This TCR beta chain is drawn from a study of T cells expressing NK-cell markers. Across the study: Seropositivity for HCMV was found in seven of the eight sequenced donors, with one seronegative. Study conclusions and caveats: Once again these clonotypes came out on top in the CD3+CD56-NKG2C+ fraction of several donors.

The CDR3 covers 16 residues. The V gene's germline CDR1 is DFQATT and CDR2 SNEGSKA (reference sequence). For each CDR3 protein, TCRdb gives one entry from its re-call of the 5' RACE reads, without DNA. This sample contains a few hundred thousand distinct CDR3 sequences. A remark on this clonotype: Its antigen is currently unknown.

Source material: blood T cells: a sorted CD56 or NKG2C T cell subset, CD4+ or CD8+ T cells, or bulk PBMC T cells (not recorded which). The source is a man between 18 and 69 years old in good health. This chain connects TRBV20-1 to TRBJ2-1; no DNA is available, so the TRBD2 call from TCRdb remains unchecked. The CDR3 region is CSASRLAGESLDEQFF.